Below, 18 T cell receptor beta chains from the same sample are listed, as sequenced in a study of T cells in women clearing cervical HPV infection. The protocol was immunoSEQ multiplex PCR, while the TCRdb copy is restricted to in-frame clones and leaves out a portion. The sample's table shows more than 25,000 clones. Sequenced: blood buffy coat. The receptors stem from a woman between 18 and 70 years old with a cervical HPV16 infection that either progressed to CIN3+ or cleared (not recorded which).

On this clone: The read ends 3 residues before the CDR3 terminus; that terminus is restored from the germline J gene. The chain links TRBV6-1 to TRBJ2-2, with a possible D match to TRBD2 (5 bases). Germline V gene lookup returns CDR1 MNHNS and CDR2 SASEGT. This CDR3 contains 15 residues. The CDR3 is CASSEFLATNEKLFF. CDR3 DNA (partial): TGTGCCAGCAGTGAATTTCTAGCAACTAATGAAAAG.

The CDR3 reads CASSEGLAESSYNEQFF. The sequenced part of the CDR3 DNA is TGTGCCAGCAGTGAAGGACTAGCGGAGAGCTCCTACAATGAG. The rearrangement joins TRBV2 to TRBJ2-1; 9 bases map to TRBD2. The read ends 3 residues before the CDR3 terminus; that terminus is restored from the germline J gene. The CDR3 has 17 amino acids. V gave up 1 base and J gave up 0 bases; unmatched junction bases: 4. CDR1 and CDR2 (germline): SNHLY, FYNNEI.

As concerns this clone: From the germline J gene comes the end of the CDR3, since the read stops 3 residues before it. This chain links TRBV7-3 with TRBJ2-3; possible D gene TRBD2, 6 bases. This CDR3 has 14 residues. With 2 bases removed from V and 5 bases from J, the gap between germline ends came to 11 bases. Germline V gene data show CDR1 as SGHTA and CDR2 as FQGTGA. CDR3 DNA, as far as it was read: TGTGCCAGCAGCTTAGGCGGGGCGGGAGATACG. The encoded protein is CASSLGGAGDT. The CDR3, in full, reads CASSLGGAGDTQYF.

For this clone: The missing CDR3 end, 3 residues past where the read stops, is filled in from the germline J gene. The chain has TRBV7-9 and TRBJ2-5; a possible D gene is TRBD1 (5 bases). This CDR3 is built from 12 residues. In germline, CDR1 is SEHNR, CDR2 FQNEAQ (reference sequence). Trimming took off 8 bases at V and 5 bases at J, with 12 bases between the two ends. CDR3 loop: CASGEQEETQYF. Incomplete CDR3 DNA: TGTGCCAGCGGCGAACAGGAGGAGACC.

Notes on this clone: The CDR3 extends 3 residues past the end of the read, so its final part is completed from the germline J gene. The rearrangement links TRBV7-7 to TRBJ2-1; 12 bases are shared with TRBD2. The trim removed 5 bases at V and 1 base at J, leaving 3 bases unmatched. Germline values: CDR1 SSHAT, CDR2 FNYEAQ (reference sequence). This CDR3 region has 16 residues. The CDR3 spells CASSPTSGSSYNEQFF. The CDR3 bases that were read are TGTGCCAGCAGCCCGACTAGCGGGAGTTCCTACAATGAG.

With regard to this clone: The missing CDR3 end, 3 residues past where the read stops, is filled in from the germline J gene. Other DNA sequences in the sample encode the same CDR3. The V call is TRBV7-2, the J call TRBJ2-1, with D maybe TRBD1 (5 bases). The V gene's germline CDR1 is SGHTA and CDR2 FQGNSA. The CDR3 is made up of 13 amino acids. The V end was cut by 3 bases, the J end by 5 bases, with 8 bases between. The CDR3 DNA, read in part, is TGTGCCAGCAGCTTGGGGCCGAACAATGAG. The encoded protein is CASSLGPNNE. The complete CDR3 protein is CASSLGPNNEQFF.

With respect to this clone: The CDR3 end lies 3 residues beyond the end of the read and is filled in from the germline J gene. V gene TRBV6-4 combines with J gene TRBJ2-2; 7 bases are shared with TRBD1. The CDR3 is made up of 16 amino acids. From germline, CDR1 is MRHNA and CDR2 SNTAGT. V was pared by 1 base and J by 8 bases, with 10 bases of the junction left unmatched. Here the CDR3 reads CASSDYGQGEKGELFF. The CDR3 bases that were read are TGTGCCAGCAGTGACTACGGGCAGGGGGAGAAGGGGGAG.

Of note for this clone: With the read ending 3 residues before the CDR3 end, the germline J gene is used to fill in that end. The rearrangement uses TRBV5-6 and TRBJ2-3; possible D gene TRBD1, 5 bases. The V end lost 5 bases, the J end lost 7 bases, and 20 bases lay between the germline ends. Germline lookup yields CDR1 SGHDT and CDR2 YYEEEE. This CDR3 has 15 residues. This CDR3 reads CASRYFRGPRHTQYF. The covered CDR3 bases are TGTGCCAGCAGGTATTTTAGGGGCCCTCGGCATACG.

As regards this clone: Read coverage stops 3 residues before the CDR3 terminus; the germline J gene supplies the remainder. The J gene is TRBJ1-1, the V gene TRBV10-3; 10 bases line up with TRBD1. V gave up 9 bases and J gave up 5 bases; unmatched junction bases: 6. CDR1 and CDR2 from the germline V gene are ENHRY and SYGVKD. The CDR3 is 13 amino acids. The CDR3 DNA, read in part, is TGTGCCATGCGTGGGACAGGGGAAACTGAA. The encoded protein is CAMRGTGETE. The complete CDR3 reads CAMRGTGETEAFF.

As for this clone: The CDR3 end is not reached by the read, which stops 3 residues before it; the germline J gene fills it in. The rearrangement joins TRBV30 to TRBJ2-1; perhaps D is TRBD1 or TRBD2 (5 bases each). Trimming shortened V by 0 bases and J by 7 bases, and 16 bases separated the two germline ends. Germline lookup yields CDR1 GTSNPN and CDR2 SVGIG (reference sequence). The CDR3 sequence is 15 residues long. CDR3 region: CAWSVRGLRGNEQFF. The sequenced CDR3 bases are TGTGCCTGGAGTGTACGAGGCCTGAGGGGAAATGAG.

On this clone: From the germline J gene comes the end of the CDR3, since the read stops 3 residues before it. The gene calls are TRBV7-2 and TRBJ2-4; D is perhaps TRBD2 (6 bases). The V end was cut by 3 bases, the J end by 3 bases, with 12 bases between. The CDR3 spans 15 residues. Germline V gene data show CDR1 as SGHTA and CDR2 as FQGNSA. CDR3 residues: CASSFLGGFKNIQYF. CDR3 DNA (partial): TGTGCCAGCAGCTTTTTGGGGGGATTCAAAAACATT.

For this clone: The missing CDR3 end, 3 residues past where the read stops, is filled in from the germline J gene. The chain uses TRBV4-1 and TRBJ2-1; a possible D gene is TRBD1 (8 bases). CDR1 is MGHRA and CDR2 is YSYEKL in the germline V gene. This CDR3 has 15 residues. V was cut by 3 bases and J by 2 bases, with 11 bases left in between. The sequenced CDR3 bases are TGCGCCAGCAGCCATACAGGGGGGGCCTACAATGAG. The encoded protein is CASSHTGGAYNE. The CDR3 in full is CASSHTGGAYNEQFF.

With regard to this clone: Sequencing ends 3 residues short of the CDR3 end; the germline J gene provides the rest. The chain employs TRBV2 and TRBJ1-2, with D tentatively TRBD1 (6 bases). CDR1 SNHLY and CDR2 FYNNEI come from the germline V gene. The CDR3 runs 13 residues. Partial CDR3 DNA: TGTGCCAGCAGTGAGGACAGTCAAGAGAGC. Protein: CASSEDSQES. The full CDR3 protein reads CASSEDSQESYTF.

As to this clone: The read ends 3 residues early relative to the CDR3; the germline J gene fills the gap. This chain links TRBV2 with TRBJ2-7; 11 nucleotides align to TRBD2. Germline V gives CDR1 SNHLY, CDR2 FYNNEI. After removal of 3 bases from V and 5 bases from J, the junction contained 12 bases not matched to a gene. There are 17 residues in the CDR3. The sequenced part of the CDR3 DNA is TGTGCCAGCAGTGATTGGGGGCCTAGCGGGGGGTCCCACGAG. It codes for CASSDWGPSGGSHE. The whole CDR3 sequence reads CASSDWGPSGGSHEQYF.

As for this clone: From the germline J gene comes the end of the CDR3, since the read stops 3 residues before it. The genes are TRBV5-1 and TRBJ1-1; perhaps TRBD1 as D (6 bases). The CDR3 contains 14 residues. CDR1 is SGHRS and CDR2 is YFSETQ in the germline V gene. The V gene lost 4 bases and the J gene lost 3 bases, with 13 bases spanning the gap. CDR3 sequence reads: CASSRGGGDTEAFF. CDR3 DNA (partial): TGCGCCAGCAGCCGAGGGGGAGGGGACACTGAA.

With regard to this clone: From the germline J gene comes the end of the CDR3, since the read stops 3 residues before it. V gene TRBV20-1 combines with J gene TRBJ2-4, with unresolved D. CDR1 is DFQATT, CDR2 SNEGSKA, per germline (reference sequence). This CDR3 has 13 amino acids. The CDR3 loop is CSARSGSVRGQYF. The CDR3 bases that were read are TGCAGTGCTAGATCCGGGTCAGTACGTGGT.

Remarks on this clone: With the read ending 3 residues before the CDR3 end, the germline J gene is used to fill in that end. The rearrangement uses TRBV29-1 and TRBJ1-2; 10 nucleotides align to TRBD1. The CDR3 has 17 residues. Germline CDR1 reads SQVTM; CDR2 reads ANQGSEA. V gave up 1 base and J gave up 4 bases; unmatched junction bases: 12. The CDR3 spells CSVEGYQTGGRSYGYTF. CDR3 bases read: TGCAGCGTTGAAGGATACCAGACAGGGGGCAGGAGCTATGGC.

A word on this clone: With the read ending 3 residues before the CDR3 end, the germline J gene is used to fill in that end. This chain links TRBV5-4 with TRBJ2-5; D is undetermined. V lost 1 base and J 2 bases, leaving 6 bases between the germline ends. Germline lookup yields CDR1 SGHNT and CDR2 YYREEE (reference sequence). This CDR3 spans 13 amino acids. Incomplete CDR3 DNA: TGTGCCAGCAGCTTGAACAGACAAGAGACC. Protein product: CASSLNRQET. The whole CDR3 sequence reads CASSLNRQETQYF.